What follows describes a single T cell receptor (beta chain). This specimen comes from a study of blood T cell repertoires in COVID-19. Study background: COVID-19 samples, acute and convalescent, were from the United States, Italy and Spain.

This CDR3 is 14 amino acids long. Germline V gives CDR1 SGHTA, CDR2 FQGTGA. Trimming at V came to 0 bases and at J to 5 bases, leaving 0 bases not matched to a gene. TCRdb's copy holds only in-frame clones and misses some; the assay was immunoSEQ multiplex PCR. The profile covers about 140,000 clones, with 84% appearing a single time and 5.5% to 8% taken by the ten largest. Sequenced sample: peripheral blood. The V and J genes are TRBV7-3 and TRBJ2-3; 9 bases map to TRBD2. This clonotype was obtained from a human donor in a cohort sampled during active COVID-19. The CDR3: CASSLTSGGDTQYF. The DNA of the CDR3 is TGTGCCAGCAGCTTAACTAGCGGGGGAGATACGCAGTATTTT.